A single sample is the source of the 23 T cell receptor beta chains below, sequenced in a study of control samples from healthy donors and cancer patients. Assay used: immunoSEQ multiplex PCR; TCRdb lists only in-frame clones, some missing. The sample holds 150,000 to 200,000 clones, 85% to 90% seen once. What was sequenced was blood. The receptors here all came from a woman aged 30 to 39 in good health.

This chain links TRBV2 with TRBJ2-3; D possibly matches TRBD1 or TRBD2 (6 bases each). The CDR3 extends over 15 amino acids. Germline loops: CDR1 SNHLY, CDR2 FYNNEI. V was shortened by 4 bases and J by 0 bases, with 11 bases between the two germline ends. The CDR3 DNA reads as TGTGCCAGCAGTGTCCGGGGGCCCAGCACAGATACGCAGTATTTT. The encoded protein is CASSVRGPSTDTQYF. Full variable domain (outside the CDR3, taken from reference TRBV2 and TRBJ2-3): EPEVTQTPSHQVTQMGQEVILRCVPISNHLYFYWYRQILGQKVEFLVSFYNNEISEKSEIFDDQFSVERPDGSNFTLKIRSTKLEDSAMYFCASSVRGPSTDTQYFGPGTRLTVL.

This clone has a single count. This chain uses TRBV7-9 with TRBJ2-2, with TRBD2 matching 10 bases. V lost 5 bases, J lost 0 bases, and 3 bases stayed unmatched. CDR3 length: 16 residues. Germline V gives CDR1 SEHNR, CDR2 FQNEAQ (reference sequence). The CDR3 sequence: CASSQSGRANTGELFF. The DNA of the CDR3 is TGTGCCAGCAGCCAGAGCGGGAGGGCGAACACCGGGGAGCTGTTTTTT.

The chain carries TRBV4-1 and TRBJ1-5; 9 positions agree with TRBD1. The CDR3 totals 15 residues. Germline assignment: CDR1 MGHRA and CDR2 YSYEKL. The V gene end was trimmed by 3 bases and the J gene end by 5 bases; junction bases not matched to a gene: 5. The CDR3 sequence is CASSQTGGLDQPQHF. DNA of the CDR3: TGCGCCAGCAGCCAGACAGGGGGATTGGATCAGCCCCAGCATTTT.

This clone was seen a single time. The chain carries TRBV29-1 and TRBJ2-7, with unresolved D. V was pared by 4 bases and J by 4 bases, with 17 bases between. CDR1 SQVTM and CDR2 ANQGSEA come from the germline V gene. The CDR3 totals 14 residues. The CDR3 nucleotides are TGCAGCGTTGGGAGTGAGACTGGATCTTACGAGCAGTACTTC. Translated, it gives CSVGSETGSYEQYF.

This clone was seen more than once but under ten times. The V and J genes are TRBV28 and TRBJ1-2; D not certain. CDR1 is MDHEN, CDR2 SYDVKM, per germline. The CDR3 extends over 14 amino acids. The V and J ends lost 5 bases and 4 bases respectively, with 14 bases between them. CDR3: CASSPPTAPYGYTF. Written as DNA, the CDR3 is TGTGCCAGCAGTCCCCCCACAGCTCCCTATGGCTACACCTTC.

The genes are TRBV24-1 and TRBJ2-3, with a possible D match to TRBD1 (5 bases). From germline, CDR1 is KGHDR and CDR2 SFDVKD. Trimming shortened V by 4 bases and J by 5 bases, and 9 bases separated the two germline ends. The CDR3 length is 13 residues. The DNA for the CDR3 is TGTGCCACCAGTGACCGTACAGGAGATACGCAGTATTTT. As protein: CATSDRTGDTQYF.

The chain joins TRBV11-2 to TRBJ2-7, with 9 bases lining up with TRBD2. CDR1 is SGHAT, CDR2 FQNNGV, per germline. The trim removed 4 bases at V and 1 base at J, leaving 5 bases unmatched. The CDR3 has 15 amino acids. As DNA, the CDR3 is TGTGCCAGCAGCTCGGAAGCGGGGGGATCCTACGAGCAGTACGTC. Amino acids: CASSSEAGGSYEQYV.

The gene calls are TRBV9 and TRBJ2-1; TRBD1 is a possible D gene (6 bases). Looked up from germline, CDR1 is SGDLS and CDR2 is YYNGEE. V lost 4 bases and J lost 0, with 17 bases in between. The CDR3 is 17 amino acids. The CDR3 region has the DNA TGTGCCAGCAGCAATTTCAGGACAGAGAGCTCCTACAATGAGCAGTTCTTC. It encodes CASSNFRTESSYNEQFF. Using reference TRBV9 and TRBJ2-1 for the parts outside the CDR3, the full variable domain is DSGVTQTPKHLITATGQRVTLRCSPRSGDLSVYWYQQSLDQGLQFLIQYYNGEERAKGNILERFSAQQFPDLHSELNLSSLELGDSALYFCASSNFRTESSYNEQFFGPGTRLTVL.

This clone was found a few times. This rearrangement joins TRBV3-1 (or the pseudogene TRBV3-2) to TRBJ1-6, with 7 bases lining up with TRBD1. CDR3 length: 14 amino acids. Germline CDR1 and CDR2: LGHDT and YNNKEL (reference sequence). V shed 3 bases, J shed 7 bases, and the junction held 3 bases outside the gene matches. DNA of the CDR3: TGTGCCAGCAGCCAGACAGGGAGCAATTCACCCCTCCACTTT. Translated: CASSQTGSNSPLHF.

The CDR3 nucleotides are TGTGCCAGCAGAGAGACAGTCTTAGGCTACACCTTC. Translation gives CASRETVLGYTF. The chain carries TRBV6-5 and TRBJ1-2; tentative D call: TRBD1 (5 bases). The CDR3 length is 12 residues. Trimming removed 6 bases at V and 8 bases at J, with 13 bases between. Germline V gene sequence: CDR1 MNHEY, CDR2 SVGAGI.

The genes are TRBV7-9 and TRBJ2-7, with TRBD1 matching over 8 bases. CDR3 length equals 16 residues. Germline trimming cut 1 base from V and 5 bases from J; bases unmatched to any gene: 10. Germline CDR1 reads SEHNR; CDR2 reads FQNEAQ (reference sequence). The CDR3, as DNA: TGTGCCAGCAGCTTAGGTCTTACAGGGGGATATGACGAGCAGTACTTC. Protein product: CASSLGLTGGYDEQYF.

This chain joins TRBV7-9 and TRBJ1-2; the match to TRBD1 covers 7 bases. The CDR3 covers 15 residues. Germline CDR1 SEHNR, CDR2 FQNEAQ (reference sequence). V shed 5 bases, J shed 8 bases, and the junction held 14 bases outside the gene matches. CDR3 sequence reads: CASSPGQASFRGYTF. In nucleotides, the CDR3 is TGTGCCAGCAGCCCAGGACAGGCCTCTTTTCGGGGCTACACCTTC.

The chain employs TRBV27 and TRBJ1-1; TRBD1 aligns across 8 bases. Losses at the gene ends were 5 bases for V and 5 bases for J; bases not matched to a gene: 7. The CDR3 extends over 14 amino acids. Germline-derived CDR1 and CDR2 are MNHEY and SMNVEV (reference sequence). The CDR3 sequence is CASSLGQGRTEAFF. The CDR3 bases are TGTGCCAGCAGTCTCGGACAGGGAAGGACTGAAGCTTTCTTT.

The V gene is TRBV5-1, the J gene TRBJ2-7, with a tentative D call TRBD1 (5 bases). This CDR3 region has 14 residues. Germline V gene lookup returns CDR1 SGHRS and CDR2 YFSETQ. Trimming shortened V by 1 base and J by 0 bases, and 8 bases separated the two germline ends. The CDR3 is CASSLYQGSYEQYF. In DNA, the CDR3 is TGCGCCAGCAGCTTGTACCAGGGCTCCTACGAGCAGTACTTC. The variable domain in full, completed from reference TRBV5-1 and TRBJ2-7, reads KAGVTQTPRYLIKTRGQQVTLSCSPISGHRSVSWYQQTPGQGLQFLFEYFSETQRNKGNFPGRFSGRQFSNSRSEMNVSTLELGDSALYLCASSLYQGSYEQYFGPGTRLTVT.

J is TRBJ2-5 and V is TRBV11-2; 15 bases match TRBD2. Trimming removed 5 bases from V and 4 bases from J; junction bases left unmatched: 8. CDR1 and CDR2 from the germline V gene are SGHAT and FQNNGV. The CDR3 is 17 residues long. The CDR3 spells CASSAGLAGGIGETQYF. The CDR3 bases are TGTGCCAGCAGCGCCGGACTAGCGGGAGGGATAGGAGAGACCCAGTACTTC.

This clone was counted a single time. The rearrangement uses TRBV7-6 and TRBJ1-6; D perhaps matches TRBD1 (6 bases). Deletions cut 1 base from V and 7 bases from J, with 14 bases between. This CDR3 has 16 residues. CDR1 is SGHVS, CDR2 FNYEAQ, per germline. The CDR3 nucleotides read TGTGCCAGCAGCTTAGAGGCCTCGAGGGGGAATTCACCCCTCCACTTT. It yields the protein CASSLEASRGNSPLHF.

J is TRBJ2-7 and V is TRBV11-2; the match to TRBD1 covers 7 bases. CDR3 length: 14 amino acids. The V gene end was trimmed by 1 base and the J gene end by 1 base; junction bases not matched to a gene: 1. Germline CDR1 SGHAT, CDR2 FQNNGV. The CDR3 loop is CASSLGTGSYEQYV. As DNA, the CDR3 is TGTGCCAGCAGCTTAGGGACAGGATCCTACGAGCAGTACGTC.

The chain couples TRBV10-1 to TRBJ2-2, with D unresolved. CDR1 and CDR2 from the germline V gene are WNHNN and SYGVQD (reference sequence). V lost 4 bases and J lost 3, with 6 bases in between. The CDR3 covers 13 residues. CDR3 sequence: CASSGGHTGELFF. The DNA for the CDR3 is TGCGCCAGCAGTGGGGGTCACACCGGGGAGCTGTTTTTT.

This chain links TRBV14 with TRBJ1-4, with D uncertain. The V end lost 4 bases, the J end lost 3 bases, and 6 bases lay between the germline ends. CDR1 SGHDN and CDR2 FVKESK come from the germline V gene. CDR3 length: 13 residues. In DNA form, the CDR3 reads TGTGCCAGCAGCCGAGAACCTAATGAAAAACTGTTTTTT. Translation gives CASSREPNEKLFF.

J is TRBJ2-3 and V is TRBV19; 9 bases fit TRBD2. The CDR3 runs to 17 residues. Germline lookup yields CDR1 LNHDA and CDR2 SQIVND (reference sequence). Trimming cost V 1 base and J 5 bases; bases outside gene matches: 10. The CDR3 region has the DNA TGTGCCAGTAGTATAGCTGCCGCGGGAGGGCCTCTAGATACGCAGTATTTT. Translation gives CASSIAAAGGPLDTQYF. Complete variable domain (other parts from reference TRBV19 and TRBJ2-3): DGGITQSPKYLFRKEGQNVTLSCEQNLNHDAMYWYRQDPGQGLRLIYYSQIVNDFQKGDIAEGYSVSREKKESFPLTVTSAQKNPTAFYLCASSIAAAGGPLDTQYFGPGTRLTVL.

The chain uses TRBV6-6 and TRBJ2-7; weak D call: TRBD2 (6 bases). This CDR3 has 12 residues. V lost 8 bases and J 4 bases, leaving 12 bases between the germline ends. Per the germline V gene, CDR1 is MNHNY and CDR2 is SVGAGI (reference sequence). CDR3 nucleotide sequence: TGTGCCAGCGCCGCCCGGGAGTACGAGCAGTACTTC. This codes for CASAAREYEQYF.

The chain combines TRBV5-6 with TRBJ1-4, with unresolved D. The CDR3 runs 15 residues. The germline V gene encodes CDR1 SGHDT and CDR2 YYEEEE. With 1 base removed from V and 5 bases from J, the gap between germline ends came to 12 bases. This CDR3 reads CASSLRESLNEKLFF. The CDR3 DNA is TGTGCCAGCAGCTTGCGGGAGTCTTTAAATGAAAAACTGTTTTTT. Drawing the rest from reference TRBV5-6 and TRBJ1-4, the complete variable domain is DAGVTQSPTHLIKTRGQQVTLRCSPKSGHDTVSWYQQALGQGPQFIFQYYEEEERQRGNFPDRFSGHQFPNYSSELNVNALLLGDSALYLCASSLRESLNEKLFFGSGTQLSVL.

J is TRBJ2-5 and V is TRBV28, with 7 bases lining up with TRBD1. Germline CDR1 is MDHEN and CDR2 is SYDVKM. The CDR3 contains 13 residues. With V trimmed by 10 bases and J by 2 bases, 7 bases remained unmatched. The CDR3 sequence is CATRNRGQETQYF. The CDR3 DNA reads as TGTGCCACCCGTAACAGGGGTCAAGAGACCCAGTACTTC.